This T cell receptor (beta chain) was profiled in a study of blood T cell repertoires in COVID-19. The protocol was immunoSEQ multiplex PCR, while the TCRdb copy is restricted to in-frame clones and leaves out a portion. The sample lists about 250,000 clones, roughly 88% seen once, with approximately 1.4% in the top ten. V trimming: 0 bases; J trimming: 2 bases; junction bases outside the gene matches: 3. CDR1 and CDR2 (germline): MNHEY, SVGAGI. CDR3 length: 15 residues. Sequencing input: peripheral blood. The clonotype was recovered from an elderly man with acute or convalescent COVID-19. The V and J genes are TRBV6-5 and TRBJ1-1; 7 bases are shared with TRBD1. The CDR3 DNA sequence: TGTGCCAGCAGTTACTCAAAGGGGGCTAACACTGAAGCTTTCTTT. Protein sequence: CASSYSKGANTEAFF.